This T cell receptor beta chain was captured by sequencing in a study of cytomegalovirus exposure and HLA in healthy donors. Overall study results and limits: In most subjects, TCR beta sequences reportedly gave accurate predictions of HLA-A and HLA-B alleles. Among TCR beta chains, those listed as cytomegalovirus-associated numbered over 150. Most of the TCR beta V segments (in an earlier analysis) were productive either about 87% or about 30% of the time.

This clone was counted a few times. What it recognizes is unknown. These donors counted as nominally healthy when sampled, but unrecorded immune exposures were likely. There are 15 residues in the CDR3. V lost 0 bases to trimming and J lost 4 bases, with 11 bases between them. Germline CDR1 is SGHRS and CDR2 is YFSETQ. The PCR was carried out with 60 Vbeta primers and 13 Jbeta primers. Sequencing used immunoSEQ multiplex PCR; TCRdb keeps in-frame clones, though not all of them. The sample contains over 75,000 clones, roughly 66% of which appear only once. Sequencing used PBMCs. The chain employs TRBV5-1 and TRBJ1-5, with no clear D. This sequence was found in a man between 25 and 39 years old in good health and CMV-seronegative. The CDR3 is CASSLGADLNQPQHF. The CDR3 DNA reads TGCGCCAGCAGCTTGGGGGCAGATCTGAATCAGCCCCAGCATTTT.